The 9 T cell receptor beta chains in this list originate from one sample, sequenced in a study of blood T cell repertoires in COVID-19. Data came from immunoSEQ multiplex PCR; TCRdb stores just in-frame clones and leaves some out. The table lists around 700,000 clones, about 90% of them singletons. Sequencing was performed on peripheral blood. The receptors derive from a woman aged 18-29 years with acute or convalescent COVID-19.

The CDR3 sequence: CASSYSTRRSGYTF. The CDR3 DNA reads as TGTGCCAGCAGTTACTCGACCAGAAGGAGTGGCTACACCTTC. The chain employs TRBV6-5 and TRBJ1-2; no definite D call. This CDR3 contains 14 residues. The V gene's germline CDR1 is MNHEY and CDR2 SVGAGI. The ends were cut back, 0 bases at V and 7 bases at J, with 12 bases in the middle.

This rearrangement joins TRBV30 to TRBJ1-6, with TRBD1 identical over 9 bases. This CDR3 region has 16 residues. Germline values: CDR1 GTSNPN, CDR2 SVGIG (reference sequence). After removal of 3 bases from V and 7 bases from J, the junction contained 10 bases not matched to a gene. CDR3 coding DNA: TGTGCCTGGAGCCAGGGGGCCGGACAGGGGAATTCACCCCTCCACTTT. Its translation: CAWSQGAGQGNSPLHF. Full variable domain (remainder filled in from reference TRBV30 and TRBJ1-6): SQTIHQWPATLVQPVGSPLSLECTVEGTSNPNLYWYRQAAGRGLQLLFYSVGIGQISSEVPQNLSASRPQDRQFILSSKKLLLSDSGFYLCAWSQGAGQGNSPLHFGNGTRLTVT.

On this clone itself: This specimen includes other DNA sequences encoding the same CDR3. V gene TRBV6-5 combines with J gene TRBJ1-2, with D possibly TRBD1 on 5 matching bases. The V gene lost 8 bases and the J gene lost 5 bases, with 18 bases spanning the gap. This CDR3 comprises 14 residues. Looked up from germline, CDR1 is MNHEY and CDR2 is SVGAGI. CDR3 residues: CASSYGTGRYGYTF. The CDR3 DNA is TGTGCCAGCTCTTATGGGACTGGAAGATATGGCTACACCTTC.

This clone was counted a single time. The chain recombines TRBV15 with TRBJ1-2; D might be TRBD1 (5 bases). CDR3 size: 17 residues. Germline CDR1 LNHNV, CDR2 YYDKDF (reference sequence). V dropped 4 bases and J dropped 0 bases, with 18 bases sitting between them. CDR3 sequence: CATSTRSNRYPNYGYTF. CDR3 sequence (DNA): TGTGCCACCAGCACTAGATCGAACAGGTACCCTAACTATGGCTACACCTTC.

V usage is TRBV6-5 and J usage is TRBJ1-2; 8 nucleotides align to TRBD1. Trimming at V came to 6 bases and at J to 8 bases, leaving 5 bases not matched to a gene. The CDR3 sequence is 12 residues long. From germline, CDR1 is MNHEY and CDR2 SVGAGI. The CDR3 sequence is CASRRTGSGYTF. The CDR3 coding sequence is TGTGCCAGCAGGAGGACAGGGTCCGGCTACACCTTC.

This rearrangement joins TRBV18 to TRBJ1-2, with 7 bases aligning to TRBD1. CDR3 length equals 13 residues. Looked up from germline, CDR1 is KGHSH and CDR2 is LQKENI. J gave up 2 bases and V 5 bases, and 2 bases lay outside the gene matches. This chain's CDR3 is CASSTTGNYGYTF. The CDR3 region has the DNA TGTGCCAGCTCAACGACAGGGAACTATGGCTACACCTTC.

The rearrangement links TRBV6-5 to TRBJ2-1, with D hard to call. Between the trimmed V and J ends, which lost 6 bases and 7 bases, there was a span of 10 bases. CDR1 and CDR2 (germline): MNHEY, SVGAGI. The CDR3 consists of 12 residues. For the CDR3, the DNA is TGTGCCAGCAGACGCTCTGAGAATGAGCAGTTCTTC. It codes for CASRRSENEQFF.

This clone was observed once. V and J are TRBV7-8 and TRBJ2-1; 10 bases map to TRBD2. V lost 2 bases, J lost 0 bases, and 4 bases stayed unmatched. Per the germline V gene, CDR1 is SGHVS and CDR2 is FQNEAQ. The length of the CDR3 is 17 residues. As DNA, the CDR3 is TGTGCCAGCAGCTTACTAGCGGGGGAGAGCTCCTACAATGAGCAGTTCTTC. Translated: CASSLLAGESSYNEQFF. The full variable domain, rest sourced from reference TRBV7-8 and TRBJ2-1, is GAGVSQSPRYKVAKRGQDVALRCDPISGHVSLFWYQQALGQGPEFLTYFQNEAQLDKSGLPSDRFFAERPEGSVSTLKIQRTQQEDSAVYLCASSLLAGESSYNEQFFGPGTRLTVL.

The chain carries TRBV15 and TRBJ1-2; D remains ambiguous. V was clipped by 2 bases and J by 6 bases, with 16 bases between them. CDR3 size: 15 residues. Per the germline V gene, CDR1 is LNHNV and CDR2 is YYDKDF (reference sequence). In DNA, the CDR3 is TGTGCCACCAGCAGATACTCCCTTAGTCCTAATGGCTACACCTTC. Encoded protein: CATSRYSLSPNGYTF. Full variable domain (rest looked up from reference TRBV15 and TRBJ1-2): DAMVIQNPRYQVTQFGKPVTLSCSQTLNHNVMYWYQQKSSQAPKLLFHYYDKDFNNEADTPDNFQSRRPNTSFCFLDIRSPGLGDTAMYLCATSRYSLSPNGYTFGSGTRLTVV.